This T cell receptor (beta chain) was found in a study of cytomegalovirus exposure and HLA in healthy donors. Broader study findings: Cytomegalovirus status, reportedly, was diagnosed with high specificity and sensitivity by the classifier. An Asian-associated ancestry cluster reportedly showed fewer N-insertions than the roughly 600-donor mean in a later analysis. Through in vitro validation, a few CMV-associated chains were shown to be specific for CMV antigens.

Comments on this clone: Its specificity is unknown.

PCR amplification relied on 60 Vbeta primers (plus 13 Jbeta primers). Assay used: immunoSEQ multiplex PCR; TCRdb lists only in-frame clones, some missing. The sample consists of about 90,000 clones, over 50% of them appearing once. The receptor was isolated from a man aged 25-40 years in good health and CMV-seronegative. Sequences were obtained from PBMCs.

This chain's CDR3 is CASSFSGTSGTDTQYF. The CDR3 bases are TGTGCCAGCAGTTTTAGTGGGACTAGCGGTACAGATACGCAGTATTTT. V and J are TRBV27 and TRBJ2-3; 11 bases agree with TRBD2. Germline CDR1 reads MNHEY; CDR2 reads SMNVEV (reference sequence). The CDR3 is made up of 16 amino acids. V shed 3 bases and J 3 bases; nucleotides not matched to a gene: 5.